What follows describes a single TCR beta chain. Its cognate antigen is unknown. The data stem from a study of T cells in women clearing cervical HPV infection. Here immunoSEQ multiplex PCR was the method, and the copy in TCRdb shows in-frame clones only, minus some. This repertoire includes about 31,000 clones. Study-wide points: Effector/memory and HPV-specific T cells were not isolated, and association timing is unknown.

This clonotype originated in a woman aged 18 to 69 with a cervical HPV16 infection that either progressed to CIN3+ or cleared (not recorded which). Sequenced material: blood buffy coat.

CDR3 sequence reads: CASSGTGYSEGYTF. The DNA read from the CDR3 is TGTGCCAGCAGTGGCACAGGGTATTCGGAAGGC. This chain links TRBV2 with TRBJ1-2; D is perhaps TRBD1 (6 bases). Read coverage stops 3 residues before the CDR3 terminus; the germline J gene supplies the remainder. Looked up from germline, CDR1 is SNHLY and CDR2 is FYNNEI. CDR3 size: 14 residues.